These 21 T cell receptor beta chains were sequenced from one sample in a study of CD8+CD57+ T cells in acquired aplastic anemia. The use of genomic DNA as template underpinned the TCR beta VDJ and CDR3 profiling. TCRdb reanalysed the reads using MiXCR and keeps one entry per CDR3 protein. The sample consists of roughly 170,000 distinct CDR3 sequences, 60% to 70% of them appearing once. Sequenced material: sorted CD4+, CD8+, or CD8+CD57+ T cells (not recorded which) from PBMCs. The receptor source for this set is a human donor in good health.

The chain uses TRBV24-1 and TRBJ2-3, with 8 bases fitting TRBD1. The CDR3 has 13 residues. The germline V gene encodes CDR1 KGHDR and CDR2 SFDVKD. After removal of 7 bases from V and 4 bases from J, the junction contained 3 bases not matched to a gene. The CDR3 loop reads CATRQGASDTQYF. The CDR3 coding sequence is TGTGCCACCAGGCAGGGGGCATCAGATACGCAGTATTTT.

The rearrangement links TRBV5-1 to TRBJ2-1; D might be TRBD2 (6 bases). The CDR3 runs to 14 residues. V dropped 1 base and J dropped 8 bases, with 13 bases sitting between them. CDR1 is SGHRS and CDR2 is YFSETQ in the germline V gene. DNA of the CDR3: TGCGCCAGCAGCTTGCTACGGGAGCGGGATGAGCAGTTCTTC. Protein: CASSLLRERDEQFF.

The J gene is TRBJ2-7, the V gene TRBV20-1; the D gene is possibly TRBD2 (5 bases). Trimming pared 0 bases from V and 3 bases from J, leaving 12 bases between. The V gene's germline CDR1 is DFQATT and CDR2 SNEGSKA (reference sequence). The CDR3 is made up of 14 amino acids. The CDR3 nucleotides are TGCAGTGCTAGAGAACAAGGACGGGGCTACGAGCAGTACTTC. It codes for CSAREQGRGYEQYF.

This clonotype was detected ten times or more. The chain is built from TRBV25-1 and TRBJ2-1; D possibly corresponds to TRBD2 (6 bases). This CDR3 is 11 amino acids long. Looked up from germline, CDR1 is MGHDK and CDR2 is SYGVNS. The V end was cut by 4 bases, the J end by 8 bases, with 6 bases between. CDR3 amino acids: CASSGGDEQFF. CDR3 coding DNA: TGTGCCAGCAGTGGGGGGGATGAGCAGTTCTTC.

The rearrangement links TRBV2 to TRBJ1-2; 12 nucleotides line up with TRBD1. J lost 6 bases, V lost 4 bases, and 9 bases had no gene match. Germline V gene sequence: CDR1 SNHLY, CDR2 FYNNEI. The length of the CDR3 is 16 residues. The CDR3 here is CASSGGQGAHRDGYTF. CDR3 bases: TGTGCCAGCAGTGGGGGACAGGGGGCGCACAGGGATGGCTACACCTTC.

This clonotype came up a few times. A much larger clone lies a single base off, so this may be a read error. This sequence joins TRBV9 and TRBJ2-1, with 7 bases aligning to TRBD2. V shed 2 bases, J shed 5 bases, and the junction held 7 bases outside the gene matches. CDR3 length: 15 amino acids. The germline gives CDR1 SGDLS, CDR2 YYNGEE. DNA for the CDR3: TGTGCCAGCAGCGTTGGGCTAGCGGACCACAATGAGCAGTTCTTC. It codes for CASSVGLADHNEQFF.

The chain's CDR3 is CASSLAQEFNEQYF. In nucleotides, the CDR3 is TGTGCCAGCAGCTTAGCCCAGGAATTCAACGAGCAGTACTTC. The chain couples TRBV7-8 to TRBJ2-7; D call uncertain. Trimming removed 0 bases from V and 5 bases from J, with 11 bases in between. Germline lookup yields CDR1 SGHVS and CDR2 FQNEAQ. The CDR3 consists of 14 residues. Complete variable domain (other parts from reference TRBV7-8 and TRBJ2-7): GAGVSQSPRYKVAKRGQDVALRCDPISGHVSLFWYQQALGQGPEFLTYFQNEAQLDKSGLPSDRFFAERPEGSVSTLKIQRTQQEDSAVYLCASSLAQEFNEQYFGPGTRLTVT.

This clonotype has a single count. This CDR3 is missing its conserved last phenylalanine or tryptophan, likely due to a read error. The chain couples TRBV20-1 to TRBJ2-5, with unresolved D. V was shortened by 5 bases and J by 5 bases, with 9 bases between the two germline ends. CDR3 size: 11 residues. The germline gives CDR1 DFQATT, CDR2 SNEGSKA (reference sequence). CDR3 residues: CSAAPGETQYL. In DNA, the CDR3 is TGCAGTGCTGCCCCCGGGGAGACCCAGTACCTC.

The J gene is TRBJ2-3, the V gene TRBV7-2; TRBD2 agrees at 7 bases. The CDR3 extends over 14 amino acids. V lost 5 bases and J lost 4; bases outside the gene matches: 6. Per germline, CDR1 SGHTA and CDR2 FQGNSA. CDR3 protein: CASSRVGGADTQYF. CDR3 in DNA: TGTGCCAGCAGCCGCGTGGGGGGGGCAGATACGCAGTATTTT. The whole variable domain, remainder taken from reference TRBV7-2 and TRBJ2-3, is GAGVSQSPSNKVTEKGKDVELRCDPISGHTALYWYRQSLGQGLEFLIYFQGNSAPDKSGLPSDRFSAERTGGSVSTLTIQRTQQEDSAVYLCASSRVGGADTQYFGPGTRLTVL.

This clonotype came up once. This chain links TRBV5-6 with TRBJ1-6; D is perhaps TRBD1 (6 bases). The V and J ends lost 5 bases and 0 bases respectively, with 15 bases between them. CDR1 and CDR2 from the germline V gene are SGHDT and YYEEEE. The CDR3 contains 17 residues. CDR3 protein: CASSLTGRSSYNSPLHF. The CDR3, as DNA: TGTGCCAGCAGTCTAACAGGGAGAAGCTCCTATAATTCACCCCTCCACTTT.

The rearrangement joins TRBV24-1 to TRBJ1-2; tentative D call: TRBD1 (6 bases). Germline loops: CDR1 KGHDR, CDR2 SFDVKD. Trimming removed 4 bases from V and 2 bases from J, with 16 bases in between. The CDR3 runs to 16 residues. The CDR3 bases are TGTGCCACCAGTGACCCAACAGGGAAGACCAACTATGGCTACACCTTC. It translates to CATSDPTGKTNYGYTF.

The chain combines TRBV9 with TRBJ2-3, with D possibly TRBD2 on 5 matching bases. This CDR3 region has 14 residues. Germline V lookup: CDR1 SGDLS, CDR2 YYNGEE. V was pared by 0 bases and J by 4 bases, with 9 bases between. In nucleotides, the CDR3 is TGTGCCAGCAGCGTAGCGAGAGGGTCAGATACGCAGTATTTT. Protein product: CASSVARGSDTQYF.

To note about this clonotype: Relative to the germline gene, one junction end is altered; a read error may explain this. The V call is TRBV4-2, the J call TRBJ2-7; TRBD1 is a possible D gene (5 bases). Germline CDR1 reads LGHNA; CDR2 reads YNFKEQ. The CDR3 is made up of 15 amino acids. CDR3 DNA sequence: TGTGCCAGCGGCCAAGAACGACAGAGCTCCTACGAGCAGTACTTC. Protein: CASGQERQSSYEQYF.

This clonotype turned up a few times. The rearrangement uses TRBV3-1 and TRBJ2-5, with 9 bases matching TRBD2. The germline V gene encodes CDR1 LGHDT and CDR2 YNNKEL (reference sequence). This CDR3 is 19 amino acids long. V lost 0 bases, J lost 2 bases, and 13 bases stayed unmatched. CDR3 protein: CASSQENPAASGMQETQYF. Written as DNA, the CDR3 is TGTGCCAGCAGCCAAGAAAATCCCGCGGCTAGCGGGATGCAAGAGACCCAGTACTTC.

The V gene is TRBV7-8, the J gene TRBJ2-1; maybe TRBD1 (6 bases). V was pared by 1 base and J by 0 bases, with 10 bases between. The CDR3 has 16 amino acids. Germline-derived CDR1 and CDR2 are SGHVS and FQNEAQ. CDR3: CASSLVGQRSYNEQFF. The CDR3 nucleotides read TGTGCCAGCAGCTTAGTGGGACAACGCTCCTACAATGAGCAGTTCTTC.

At least ten counts were recorded for this clonotype. The rearrangement uses TRBV28 and TRBJ2-7; D call uncertain. This CDR3 is built from 10 residues. V gave up 6 bases and J gave up 3 bases, with 3 bases separating them. CDR1 and CDR2 (germline): MDHEN, SYDVKM. CDR3 region: CASSHYEQYF. For the CDR3, the DNA is TGTGCCAGCAGCCACTACGAGCAGTACTTC.

The chain recombines TRBV12-3 or TRBV12-4 with TRBJ2-7; D unresolved. The V gene lost 5 bases and the J gene lost 7 bases, with 15 bases spanning the gap. CDR3 length: 13 residues. CDR3 region: CASSPRSLGEQYF. CDR3 DNA sequence: TGTGCCAGCAGTCCCAGAAGCCTAGGAGAGCAGTACTTC.

Note on this clonotype: A junction end diverges from the germline sequence, so it may reflect a read error. V gene TRBV5-6 combines with J gene TRBJ2-7; 10 nucleotides line up with TRBD2. Germline V gene sequence: CDR1 SGHDT, CDR2 YYEEEE. There are 15 residues in the CDR3. The DNA of the CDR3 is TGCGCCAGCAGCCAGGCACTAGCGGGGTCCAACGAGCAGTACTTC. This codes for CASSQALAGSNEQYF.

About this clonotype: At one boundary the junction diverges from the germline segment, which might be a read error. The V gene is TRBV7-7, the J gene TRBJ2-2; TRBD1 aligns across 7 bases. Germline values: CDR1 SSHAT, CDR2 FNYEAQ (reference sequence). The length of the CDR3 is 15 residues. The CDR3, as DNA: TGTGCTAGCAGCTCGTGGACAGGGAACACCGGGGAGCTGTTTTTT. It specifies CASSSWTGNTGELFF.

This clonotype was counted between two and nine times. This sequence joins TRBV7-6 and TRBJ2-1; weak D call: TRBD2 (5 bases). V was shortened by 5 bases and J by 0 bases, with 14 bases between the two germline ends. Germline loops: CDR1 SGHVS, CDR2 FNYEAQ. The CDR3 covers 16 residues. CDR3 bases: TGTGCCAGCAGCGTCACTAGTCAGAGCTCCTACAATGAGCAGTTCTTC. Its translation is CASSVTSQSSYNEQFF.

This clonotype was seen many times. The genes are TRBV11-2 and TRBJ1-1; no clear D gene. The ends were cut back, 1 base at V and 1 base at J, with 13 bases in the middle. There are 16 residues in the CDR3. Per germline, CDR1 SGHAT and CDR2 FQNNGV. Here the CDR3 reads CASSLGGTPANTEAFF. DNA for the CDR3: TGTGCCAGCAGCTTAGGTGGCACGCCAGCGAACACTGAAGCTTTCTTT.